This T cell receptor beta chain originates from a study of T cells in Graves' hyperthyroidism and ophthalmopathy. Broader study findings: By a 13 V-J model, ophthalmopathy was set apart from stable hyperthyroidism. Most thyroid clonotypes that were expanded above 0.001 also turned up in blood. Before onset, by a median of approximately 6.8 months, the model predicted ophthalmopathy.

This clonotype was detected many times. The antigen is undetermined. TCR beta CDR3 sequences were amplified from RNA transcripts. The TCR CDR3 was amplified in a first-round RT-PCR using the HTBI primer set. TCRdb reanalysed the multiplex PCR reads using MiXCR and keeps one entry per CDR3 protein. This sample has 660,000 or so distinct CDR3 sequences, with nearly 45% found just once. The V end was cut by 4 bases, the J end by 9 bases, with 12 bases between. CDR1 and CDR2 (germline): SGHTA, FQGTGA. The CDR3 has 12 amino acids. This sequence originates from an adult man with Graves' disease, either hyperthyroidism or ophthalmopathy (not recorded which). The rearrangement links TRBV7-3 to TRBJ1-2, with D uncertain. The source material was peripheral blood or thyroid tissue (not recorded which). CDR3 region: CASSSGDRSYTF. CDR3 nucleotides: TGTGCCAGCAGCTCAGGAGATAGGAGCTACACCTTC. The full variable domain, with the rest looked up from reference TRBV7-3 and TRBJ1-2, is GAGVSQTPSNKVTEKGKYVELRCDPISGHTALYWYRQSLGQGPEFLIYFQGTGAADDSGLPNDRFFAVRPEGSVSTLKIQRTERGDSAVYLCASSSGDRSYTFGSGTRLTVV.